This T cell receptor (beta chain) comes out of a study of blood T cells in healthy people across ages (dated by TCRdb to 2015 to 2017). At the level of the whole study: Template switching captured roughly one uniquely barcoded TCR beta cDNA molecule per two T cells in model experiments. For two donors (one aged 18 to 29 and one aged 80 or older), the study analyzed two additional independent replicas of 1 million unique cDNA reads from the same blood draw. The study measured age-related changes in TCR beta repertoire diversity using deep sequencing normalized with unique cDNA molecular identifiers. The donors were divided into four age groups: young (average around 16 years), middle-aged (approximately 41), aged (62) and long-lived (roughly 82). To avoid experimental bias, donors of different ages were spread randomly across the sequencing lanes. On the study overall, not on this receptor specifically: A strong correlation was found between observed TCR beta diversity and the percentage of naive T cells measured by flow cytometry. Since profiling was done on bulk unsorted PBMCs, naive and antigen-experienced compartments could not be conclusively compared. As age increased, observed TCR beta diversity per million T cells dropped in a roughly linear way, and a significant reduction was already evident by age approximately 40. Estimates of total diversity based on one million sequenced T cells were regarded as lower bounds and as underestimates. Donor CMV infection status was unknown, potentially confounding age-related changes in expanded clonotypes. Compared with the aged group, more naive CD4+ T cells, fewer expanded clones and increased TCR diversity were shown by the long-lived group, suggesting age selection.

Systemically healthy Caucasian individuals from Russia, 35 to 50 in total and aged roughly 6 to 100 years, were included as donors. Each donor gave ten milliliters of peripheral blood, drawn into EDTA-treated Vacutainer tubes. PBMCs were isolated by Ficoll-Paque density-gradient centrifugation, with at least 6 million obtained per sample. Total RNA, at least 6 micrograms per sample, was extracted from PBMCs with Trizol reagent. The percentages of naive CD45RAhigh/CD27high T cells were determined by flow cytometry on a PBMC aliquot from every donor. Note on this clonotype: Its antigen target is currently unknown. The record has no base qualities; no much larger clone is one base away.

Library construction relied on 5' RACE. The instrument was an Illumina HiSeq 2500. A second roughly 6 to 12 cycle PCR used a sample-barcoded 5' primer and a J-beta primer mix. A template-switch 5' adaptor carrying 12 random nucleotides introduced a unique molecular identifier onto each TCR beta cDNA molecule. Each sample yielded at least 3 million CDR3-containing paired-end reads. First-strand cDNA synthesis was performed from all RNA using the Mint cDNA synthesis kit, with priming by a TRBC-specific oligonucleotide. All cDNA was treated with uracil-DNA glycosylase and then went through a first 18-cycle PCR with the universal primers M1SS and BC2_uni_R. Processing in the source paper ran as follows. Normalization of each sample was performed by random selection of 1 million high-quality reads, each carrying a distinct molecular identifier. Reads with shared molecular identifiers were discarded instead of being binned into consensus sequences. MiTCR, with a Q25 quality threshold and the strictest error-elimination algorithm, was used for CDR3 identification, clonotype clustering and error correction. A nonparametric unseen species model with Euler transformation was used to estimate a lower bound on total TCR beta diversity. TCRdb reprocessed the public reads (quality trimming at Q25 with fastp, clone calling with MiXCR) and kept in-frame beta chains. Identical CDR3 proteins give one entry, which carries the most common genes and DNA. TCRdb assigned the V and J calls; the authors' analysis was not used. In this sample the table shows roughly 2 million distinct CDR3 sequences, around half of which occur a single time. The biggest ten clones account for 2.1% of the sample.

The germline V gene specifies MDHEN as CDR1 and SYDVKM as CDR2. V loses 4 bases of germline sequence and J loses 4 bases, and the interval between the two ends is 17 bases. Inclusive of the bounding cysteine and phenylalanine, the CDR3 is 15 residues long. The kept DNA is CDR3 alone, 45 bases in frame from the first base. The source is a woman in her thirties or forties in good health. This sequence uses TRBV28 and TRBJ2-7; D gene: possibly TRBD2, on 6 matching bases. What was sequenced was blood. The base sequence is TGTGCCAGCAGTTCTGGACGAGCGGGCGTGTACGAGCAGTACTTC. Its product reads: CASSSGRAGVYEQYF.